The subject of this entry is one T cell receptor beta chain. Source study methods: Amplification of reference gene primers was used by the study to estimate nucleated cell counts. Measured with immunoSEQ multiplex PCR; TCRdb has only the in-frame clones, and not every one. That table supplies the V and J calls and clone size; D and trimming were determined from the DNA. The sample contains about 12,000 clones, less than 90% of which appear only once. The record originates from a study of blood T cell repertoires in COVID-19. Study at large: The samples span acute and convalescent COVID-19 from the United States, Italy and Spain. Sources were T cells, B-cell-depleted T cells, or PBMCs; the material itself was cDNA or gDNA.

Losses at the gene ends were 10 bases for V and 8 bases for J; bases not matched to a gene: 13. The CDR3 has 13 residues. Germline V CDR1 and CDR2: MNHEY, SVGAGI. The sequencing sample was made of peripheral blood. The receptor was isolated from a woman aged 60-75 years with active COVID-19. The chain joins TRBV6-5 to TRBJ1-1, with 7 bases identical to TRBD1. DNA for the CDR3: TGTGCCATTGCGACAGGGCAAACCCCCGAAGCTTTCTTT. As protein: CAIATGQTPEAFF.